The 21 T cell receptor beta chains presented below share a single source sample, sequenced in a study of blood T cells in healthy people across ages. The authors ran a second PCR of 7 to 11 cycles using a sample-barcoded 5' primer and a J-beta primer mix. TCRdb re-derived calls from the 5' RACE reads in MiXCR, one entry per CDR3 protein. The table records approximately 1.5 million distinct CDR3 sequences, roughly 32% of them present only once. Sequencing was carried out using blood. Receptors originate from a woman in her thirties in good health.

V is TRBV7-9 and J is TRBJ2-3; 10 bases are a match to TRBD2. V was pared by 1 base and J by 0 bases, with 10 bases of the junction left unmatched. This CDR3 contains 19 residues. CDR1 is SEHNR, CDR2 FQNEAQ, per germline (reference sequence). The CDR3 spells CASSLVLVAGGQSTDTQYF. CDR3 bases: TGTGCCAGCAGCTTAGTTTTGGTAGCGGGAGGACAAAGCACAGATACGCAGTATTTT.

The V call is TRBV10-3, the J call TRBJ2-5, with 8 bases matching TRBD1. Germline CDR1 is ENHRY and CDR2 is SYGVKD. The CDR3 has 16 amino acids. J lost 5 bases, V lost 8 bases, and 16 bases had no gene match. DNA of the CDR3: TGTGCCATCGCGGACCGACAGGGGTTAACGTCCGAGACCCAGTACTTC. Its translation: CAIADRQGLTSETQYF.

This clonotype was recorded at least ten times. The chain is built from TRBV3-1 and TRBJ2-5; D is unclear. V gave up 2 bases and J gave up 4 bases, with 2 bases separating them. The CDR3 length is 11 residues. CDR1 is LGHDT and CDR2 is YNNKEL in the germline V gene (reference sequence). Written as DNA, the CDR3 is TGTGCCAGCAGCCAAATAGAGACCCAGTACTTC. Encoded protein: CASSQIETQYF.

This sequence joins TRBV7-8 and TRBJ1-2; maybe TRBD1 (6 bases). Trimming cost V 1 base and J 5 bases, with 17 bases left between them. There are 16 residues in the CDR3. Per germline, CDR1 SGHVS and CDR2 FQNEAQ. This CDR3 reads CASSLVLTRGGYGYTF. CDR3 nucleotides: TGTGCCAGCAGCTTAGTGTTAACCAGGGGTGGTTATGGCTACACCTTC.

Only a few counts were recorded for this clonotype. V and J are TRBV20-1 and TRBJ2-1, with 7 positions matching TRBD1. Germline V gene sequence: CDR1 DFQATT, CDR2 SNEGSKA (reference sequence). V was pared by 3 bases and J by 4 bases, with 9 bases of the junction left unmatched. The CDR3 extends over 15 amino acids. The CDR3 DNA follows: TGCAGTGCTAGCGGGGACAGTCCGGAGTACAATGAGCAGTTCTTC. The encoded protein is CSASGDSPEYNEQFF.

This chain's CDR3 is CSARGGGTGAYEQYF. The CDR3 bases are TGCAGTGCTAGAGGGGGTGGGACAGGGGCCTACGAGCAGTACTTC. The V call is TRBV20-1, the J call TRBJ2-7; 10 bases map to TRBD1. Trimming cost V 1 base and J 2 bases; bases outside gene matches: 5. The CDR3 spans 15 residues. The germline CDR1 and CDR2 sequences are DFQATT and SNEGSKA (reference sequence).

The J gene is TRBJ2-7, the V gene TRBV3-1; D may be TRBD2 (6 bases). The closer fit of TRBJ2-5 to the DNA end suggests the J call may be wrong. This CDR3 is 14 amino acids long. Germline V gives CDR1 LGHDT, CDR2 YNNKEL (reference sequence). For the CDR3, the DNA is TGTGCCAGCAGCCCGACTAGTGCTGGGGAGACCCAGTACTTC. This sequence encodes CASSPTSAGETQYF.

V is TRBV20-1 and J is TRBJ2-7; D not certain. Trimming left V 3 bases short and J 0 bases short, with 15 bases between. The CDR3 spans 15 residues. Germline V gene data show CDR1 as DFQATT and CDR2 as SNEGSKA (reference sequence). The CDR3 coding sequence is TGCAGTGCTAGTCTAAAGGCCGTTGCCTCCTACGAGCAGTACTTC. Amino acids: CSASLKAVASYEQYF.

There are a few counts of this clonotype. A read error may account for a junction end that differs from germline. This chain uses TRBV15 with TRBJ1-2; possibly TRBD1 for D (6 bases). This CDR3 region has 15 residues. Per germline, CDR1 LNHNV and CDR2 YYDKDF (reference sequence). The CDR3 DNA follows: TGCGCCACCAGCAGGCTCACAGGGAAGAACTATGGCTACACCTTC. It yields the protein CATSRLTGKNYGYTF.

CDR3 nucleotides: TGTGCCAGCAGTGAAATGTGGCCGGACATCATCTACGAGCAGTACTTC. It translates to CASSEMWPDIIYEQYF. The V gene is TRBV25-1, the J gene TRBJ2-7; tentative D call: TRBD1 (5 bases). The ends were cut back, 2 bases at V and 3 bases at J, with 17 bases in the middle. This CDR3 is built from 16 residues. The germline gives CDR1 MGHDK, CDR2 SYGVNS.

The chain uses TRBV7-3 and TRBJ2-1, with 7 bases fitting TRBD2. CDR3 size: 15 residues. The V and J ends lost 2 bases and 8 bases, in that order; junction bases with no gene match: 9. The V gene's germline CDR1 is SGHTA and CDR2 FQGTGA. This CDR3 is CASSLVGGSSYEQFF. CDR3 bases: TGTGCCAGCAGCTTAGTTGGCGGGAGTTCCTATGAGCAGTTCTTC.

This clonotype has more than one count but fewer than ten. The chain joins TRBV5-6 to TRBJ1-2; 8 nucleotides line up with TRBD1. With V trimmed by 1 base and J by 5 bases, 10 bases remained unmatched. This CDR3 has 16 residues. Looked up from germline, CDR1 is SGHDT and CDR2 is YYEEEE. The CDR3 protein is CASSLQGARERYGYTF. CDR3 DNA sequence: TGTGCCAGCAGCTTGCAGGGGGCGCGAGAACGGTATGGCTACACCTTC. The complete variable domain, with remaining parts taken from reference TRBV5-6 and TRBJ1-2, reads DAGVTQSPTHLIKTRGQQVTLRCSPKSGHDTVSWYQQALGQGPQFIFQYYEEEERQRGNFPDRFSGHQFPNYSSELNVNALLLGDSALYLCASSLQGARERYGYTFGSGTRLTVV.

The CDR3 nucleotides read TGTGCCAGCAGTATCCTAGCGGGGGGGACCACCGGGGAGCTGTTTTTT. Amino acids: CASSILAGGTTGELFF. V and J are TRBV27 and TRBJ2-2; TRBD2 matches 12 bases. Germline loops: CDR1 MNHEY, CDR2 SMNVEV (reference sequence). This CDR3 is 16 amino acids long. Unmatched junction bases numbered 5, after V lost 5 bases and J lost 4 bases.

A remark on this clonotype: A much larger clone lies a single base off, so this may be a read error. The CDR3 DNA follows: TGTGTCAGCAGCGTAGCGGAGGACAGGCCTACCTACGAGCAGTACTTC. Its protein is CVSSVAEDRPTYEQYF. The rearrangement uses TRBV9 and TRBJ2-4; D perhaps matches TRBD1 (7 bases). The DNA matches TRBJ2-7 better at its end, which makes the J call doubtful. Germline CDR1 is SGDLS and CDR2 is YYNGEE. The CDR3 length is 16 residues.

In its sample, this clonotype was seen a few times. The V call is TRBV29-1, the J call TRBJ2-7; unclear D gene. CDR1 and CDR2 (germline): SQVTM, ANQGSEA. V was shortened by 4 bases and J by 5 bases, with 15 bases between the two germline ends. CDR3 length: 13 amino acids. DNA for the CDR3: TGCAGCGTTGCACCGGTTCCGATAGACGAGCAGTACTTC. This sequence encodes CSVAPVPIDEQYF.

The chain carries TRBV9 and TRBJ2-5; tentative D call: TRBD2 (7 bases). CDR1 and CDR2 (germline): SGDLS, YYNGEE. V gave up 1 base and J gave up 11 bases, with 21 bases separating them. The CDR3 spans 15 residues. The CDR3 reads CASSVNRGAYNEQYF. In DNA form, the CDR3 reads TGTGCCAGCAGCGTAAACCGGGGGGCCTACAATGAGCAGTACTTC.

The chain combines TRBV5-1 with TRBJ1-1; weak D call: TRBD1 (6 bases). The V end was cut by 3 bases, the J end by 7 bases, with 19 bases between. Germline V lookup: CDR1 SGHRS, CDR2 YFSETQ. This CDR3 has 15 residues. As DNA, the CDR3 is TGCGCCAGCAGCTCGAACCCCGTAGGACAGTTTGAAGCTTTCTTT. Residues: CASSSNPVGQFEAFF. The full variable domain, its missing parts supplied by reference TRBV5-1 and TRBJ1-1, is KAGVTQTPRYLIKTRGQQVTLSCSPISGHRSVSWYQQTPGQGLQFLFEYFSETQRNKGNFPGRFSGRQFSNSRSEMNVSTLELGDSALYLCASSSNPVGQFEAFFGQGTRLTVV.

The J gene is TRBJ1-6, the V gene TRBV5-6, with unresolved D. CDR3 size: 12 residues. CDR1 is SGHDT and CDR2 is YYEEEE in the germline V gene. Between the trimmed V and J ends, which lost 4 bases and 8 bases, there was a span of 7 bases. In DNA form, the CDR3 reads TGTGCCAGCAGCCAACAAGATTCACCCCTCCACTTT. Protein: CASSQQDSPLHF.

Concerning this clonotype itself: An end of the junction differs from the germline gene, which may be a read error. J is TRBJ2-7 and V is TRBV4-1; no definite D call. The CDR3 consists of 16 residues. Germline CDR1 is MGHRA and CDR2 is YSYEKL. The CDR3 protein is CSSSQDRSNYRYEQYF. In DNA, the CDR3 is TGCTCCAGCAGCCAAGATCGTTCGAACTACCGTTACGAGCAGTACTTC.

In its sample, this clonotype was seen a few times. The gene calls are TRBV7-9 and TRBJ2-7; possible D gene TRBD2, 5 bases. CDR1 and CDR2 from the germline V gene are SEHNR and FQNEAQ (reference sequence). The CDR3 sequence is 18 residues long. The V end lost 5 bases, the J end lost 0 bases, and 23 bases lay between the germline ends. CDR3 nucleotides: TGTGCCAGCAGCCCCTCCTCGCGGGTTTCACCCTCCTCCTACGAGCAGTACTTC. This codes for CASSPSSRVSPSSYEQYF. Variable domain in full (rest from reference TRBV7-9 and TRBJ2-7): DTGVSQNPRHKITKRGQNVTFRCDPISEHNRLYWYRQTLGQGPEFLTYFQNEAQLEKSRLLSDRFSAERPKGSFSTLEIQRTEQGDSAMYLCASSPSSRVSPSSYEQYFGPGTRLTVT.

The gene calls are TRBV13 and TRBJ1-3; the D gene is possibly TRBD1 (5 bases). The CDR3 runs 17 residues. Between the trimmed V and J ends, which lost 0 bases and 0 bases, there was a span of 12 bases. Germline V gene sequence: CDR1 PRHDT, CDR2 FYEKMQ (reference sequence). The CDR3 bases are TGTGCCAGCAGCTTAGGCCGGGGACGGTTCTCTGGAAACACCATATATTTT. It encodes CASSLGRGRFSGNTIYF.